The present entry profiles one TCR beta chain with its context. Its specificity is not known. The data were obtained in a study of cytomegalovirus exposure and HLA in healthy donors. Study-level points and caveats: Productive rates of about 90% or about 30% were seen for most TCR beta V segments in an earlier analysis. Reports showed the classifier diagnosing cytomegalovirus status with high specificity and sensitivity. In a later analysis, TCR beta V- and J-gene trimming was associated with a missense DCLRE1C variant. Association of 15,000 to 20,000 TCR beta sequences with HLA alleles was found at 0.05 false discovery rate in a later analysis.

PCR amplification relied on 60 Vbeta primers (plus 13 Jbeta primers). The data were produced by immunoSEQ multiplex PCR, yet TCRdb's version contains in-frame clones alone and is incomplete. The table includes about 91,000 clones, around 80% detected once. This receptor was obtained from a male donor in good health and CMV-seropositive. Sequenced sample: PBMCs.

Here the CDR3 DNA reads TGTGCCAGCAGTGGAGAAAACCCAAACTACGAGCAGTACTTC. Its protein is CASSGENPNYEQYF. The chain employs TRBV2 and TRBJ2-7; D is ambiguous. Germline V gene sequence: CDR1 SNHLY, CDR2 FYNNEI. This CDR3 spans 14 amino acids. The V gene lost 4 bases and the J gene lost 3 bases, with 13 bases spanning the gap. Based on the CDR3 plus reference TRBV2 and TRBJ2-7, the full variable domain is EPEVTQTPSHQVTQMGQEVILRCVPISNHLYFYWYRQILGQKVEFLVSFYNNEISEKSEIFDDQFSVERPDGSNFTLKIRSTKLEDSAMYFCASSGENPNYEQYFGPGTRLTVT.